This TCR beta chain was captured by sequencing in a study of vaccination effects on CD4 cells after COVID-19. Antigen-specific CD4+ T cell clonotypes were called by their expansion after viral peptide-pool culture in ViraFEST. Isolating CD4+ T cells followed about 11 days of culture. The person's infection with SARS-CoV-2, confirmed by PCR, took place between March and December 2020. Clones were sequenced by immunoSEQ multiplex PCR, and TCRdb holds only the in-frame ones, with some missing. The sample yields approximately 26,000 clones, about 76% seen once. V dropped 5 bases and J dropped 1; count of bases not matched to a gene: 4. The CDR3 is made up of 14 amino acids. The V gene's germline CDR1 is LGHNA and CDR2 YNFKEQ. This clone was seen only a few times. The target antigen is unknown.

This sequence joins TRBV4-2 and TRBJ2-7; 8 positions match TRBD2. This clonotype originated in a human donor who had a prior SARS-CoV-2 infection. The specimen comprised CD4+ T cells from PBMCs cultured with HCoV-NL63 spike peptides, sampled before COVID-19 vaccination. The CDR3 here is CASSDLAGSYEQYF. The CDR3 DNA reads TGTGCCAGCAGCGACCTAGCGGGTTCCTACGAGCAGTACTTC.